A single sample gave rise to the 15 T cell receptor beta chains below, sequenced in a study of OX40 agonist ivuxolimab in advanced cancers. Clones were sequenced by immunoSEQ multiplex PCR, and TCRdb holds only the in-frame ones, with some missing. In the table there are tens of thousands of clones, 84% of which are singletons. The material was CD4+ or CD8+ T cells sorted from blood, obtained in a trial of the OX40 agonist ivuxolimab. Every receptor here comes from an adult with an advanced solid tumor such as melanoma, head and neck, liver or kidney cancer.

The CDR3 DNA follows: TGTGCCAGCAGCTTAGGGAGGGCTAGCCCTTACTACGAGCAGTACTTC. Translation gives CASSLGRASPYYEQYF. The chain couples TRBV7-9 to TRBJ2-7, with D possibly matching TRBD2 (6 bases). V lost 1 base to trimming and J lost 3 bases, with 16 bases between them. CDR3 length: 16 residues. Germline V lookup: CDR1 SEHNR, CDR2 FQNEAQ (reference sequence).

The chain has TRBV2 and TRBJ1-6; possible D gene TRBD1, 5 bases. There are 13 residues in the CDR3. Deletions cut 3 bases from V and 6 bases from J, with 6 bases between. Germline assignment: CDR1 SNHLY and CDR2 FYNNEI. The CDR3 region has the DNA TGTGCCAGCAGTGACGACAGTAATTCACCCCTCCACTTT. It specifies CASSDDSNSPLHF.

The V call is TRBV18, the J call TRBJ1-2, with D uncertain. CDR1 is KGHSH, CDR2 LQKENI, per germline. V was trimmed by 6 bases and J by 6 bases, leaving 11 bases between them. This CDR3 has 12 residues. CDR3 loop: CASSASVDGYTF. CDR3 sequence (DNA): TGTGCCAGCTCTGCCTCGGTCGATGGCTACACCTTC. The full variable domain, in which reference TRBV18 and TRBJ1-2 provide the parts outside the CDR3, is NAGVMQNPRHLVRRRGQEARLRCSPMKGHSHVYWYRQLPEEGLKFMVYLQKENIIDESGMPKERFSAEFPKEGPSILRIQQVVRGDSAAYFCASSASVDGYTFGSGTRLTVV.

The V call is TRBV6-1, the J call TRBJ1-2; TRBD1 is a possible D gene (6 bases). The V end was cut by 7 bases, the J end by 3 bases, with 15 bases between. Per the germline V gene, CDR1 is MNHNS and CDR2 is SASEGT. The CDR3 is made up of 14 amino acids. CDR3 coding DNA: TGTGCCAGCACCGGACAGTACAAGGACTATGGCTACACCTTC. Its protein is CASTGQYKDYGYTF.

The chain recombines TRBV29-1 with TRBJ1-2; a weak D match, TRBD1 (5 bases). CDR3 size: 12 residues. Trimming removed 3 bases at V and 4 bases at J, with 9 bases between. The V gene's germline CDR1 is SQVTM and CDR2 ANQGSEA. CDR3 residues: CSVDGQFYGYTF. Written as DNA, the CDR3 is TGCAGCGTTGACGGACAATTCTATGGCTACACCTTC.

This clone was detected only a few times. This sequence joins TRBV4-3 and TRBJ2-2; no firm D call. Between the trimmed V and J ends, which lost 0 bases and 3 bases, there was a span of 5 bases. The CDR3 runs to 14 residues. Germline CDR1 is LGHNA and CDR2 is YSLEER. The CDR3: CASSQDRYTGELFF. CDR3 nucleotide sequence: TGCGCCAGCAGCCAAGATCGGTACACCGGGGAGCTGTTTTTT.

V is TRBV18 and J is TRBJ2-2; 7 positions agree with TRBD1. The CDR3 is made up of 15 amino acids. Germline assignment: CDR1 KGHSH and CDR2 LQKENI. The V and J ends lost 3 bases and 2 bases, in that order; junction bases with no gene match: 3. CDR3 DNA sequence: TGTGCCAGCTCACCTAGGGACAGCAACACCGGGGAGCTGTTTTTT. Its translation is CASSPRDSNTGELFF.

CDR3 bases: TGTGCCAGCAGCTTAATGGGGGGGGAAGGGGAAAAACTGTTTTTT. Translated: CASSLMGGEGEKLFF. The chain recombines TRBV7-6 with TRBJ1-4; a weak D match, TRBD1 (5 bases). The CDR3 sequence is 15 residues long. Trimming took 2 bases from V and 8 from J, leaving 15 bases between them. CDR1 SGHVS and CDR2 FNYEAQ come from the germline V gene. Filled out from reference TRBV7-6 and TRBJ1-4, the complete variable domain reads GAGVSQSPRYKVTKRGQDVALRCDPISGHVSLYWYRQALGQGPEFLTYFNYEAQQDKSGLPNDRFSAERPEGSISTLTIQRTEQRDSAMYRCASSLMGGEGEKLFFGSGTQLSVL.

The CDR3 loop reads CASSFGDQLYNEQFF. CDR3 DNA: TGTGCCAGCAGTTTTGGGGACCAACTATACAATGAGCAGTTCTTC. This sequence joins TRBV28 and TRBJ2-1; tentatively, D is TRBD1 or TRBD2 (5 bases each). V was cut by 3 bases and J by 4 bases, with 13 bases left in between. CDR1 and CDR2 from the germline V gene are MDHEN and SYDVKM. This CDR3 spans 15 amino acids.

A single count supports this clone. The V call is TRBV5-1, the J call TRBJ2-3; TRBD1 agrees at 7 bases. Looked up from germline, CDR1 is SGHRS and CDR2 is YFSETQ. The CDR3 is 15 amino acids. The trim removed 0 bases at V and 3 bases at J, leaving 4 bases unmatched. The CDR3 region is CASSLGQGTTDTQYF. Written as DNA, the CDR3 is TGCGCCAGCAGCTTGGGACAGGGAACGACAGATACGCAGTATTTT.

The rearrangement links TRBV18 to TRBJ2-1; no clear D. V shed 2 bases and J shed 9 bases, with 11 bases lying between them. This CDR3 comprises 13 residues. Germline loops: CDR1 KGHSH, CDR2 LQKENI. CDR3 region: CASSPETVGEQFF. Written as DNA, the CDR3 is TGTGCCAGCTCACCAGAGACCGTGGGTGAGCAGTTCTTC.

This rearrangement joins TRBV18 to TRBJ1-6, with TRBD1 matching 7 bases. Germline V gene sequence: CDR1 KGHSH, CDR2 LQKENI. The CDR3 spans 13 residues. J lost 7 bases, V lost 5 bases, and 2 bases had no gene match. CDR3 region: CASSSGQNSPLHF. The CDR3 region has the DNA TGTGCCAGCTCATCGGGACAGAATTCACCCCTCCACTTT.

Remarks on this clone: Other DNA sequences in this specimen translate into the identical CDR3. The chain uses TRBV28 and TRBJ1-2; no reliable D call. The V end was cut by 7 bases, the J end by 0 bases, with 9 bases between. The CDR3 spans 13 residues. CDR1 and CDR2 (germline): MDHEN, SYDVKM. CDR3 region: CASTGLTNYGYTF. CDR3 coding DNA: TGTGCCAGCACGGGTCTAACTAACTATGGCTACACCTTC.

V gene TRBV10-3 combines with J gene TRBJ2-5, with a tentative D call TRBD1 (6 bases). Germline V gives CDR1 ENHRY, CDR2 SYGVKD. V lost 0 bases to trimming and J lost 1 base, with 6 bases between them. The CDR3 extends over 14 amino acids. CDR3 DNA sequence: TGTGCCATCAGTGAGTCGGGGGCCCAAGAGACCCAGTACTTC. Its translation: CAISESGAQETQYF.

The rearrangement uses TRBV7-2 and TRBJ2-5, with 9 positions matching TRBD1. The CDR3 runs to 14 residues. Germline trimming cut 5 bases from V and 5 bases from J; bases unmatched to any gene: 6. In germline, CDR1 is SGHTA, CDR2 FQGNSA. CDR3 residues: CASSNPGTGETQYF. CDR3 sequence (DNA): TGTGCCAGCAGCAACCCCGGGACAGGGGAGACCCAGTACTTC.